This note documents a single T cell receptor beta chain sequence. Trimming pared 6 bases from V and 2 bases from J, leaving 10 bases between. Germline assignment: CDR1 MNHEY and CDR2 SVGAGI. The CDR3 is 14 amino acids. This sample was taken from a study of blood T cell repertoires in COVID-19. Study summary: Acute and convalescent COVID-19 samples came from the United States, Italy and Spain. T cells, B-cell-depleted T cells, or PBMCs provided the cDNA or gDNA that served as material.

Profiling relied on immunoSEQ multiplex PCR, and the TCRdb table lists in-frame clones only, not all of them. The repertoire holds 200,000 to 300,000 clones, with roughly 80% as singletons. The chain links TRBV6-5 to TRBJ2-2; weak D call: TRBD2 (6 bases). The TCR sequence derives from a man aged 55-75 years with acute or convalescent COVID-19. Sequencing was performed on peripheral blood. This CDR3 reads CASRTGTNTGELFF. The CDR3 nucleotides are TGTGCCAGCAGGACTGGGACTAACACCGGGGAGCTGTTTTTT.